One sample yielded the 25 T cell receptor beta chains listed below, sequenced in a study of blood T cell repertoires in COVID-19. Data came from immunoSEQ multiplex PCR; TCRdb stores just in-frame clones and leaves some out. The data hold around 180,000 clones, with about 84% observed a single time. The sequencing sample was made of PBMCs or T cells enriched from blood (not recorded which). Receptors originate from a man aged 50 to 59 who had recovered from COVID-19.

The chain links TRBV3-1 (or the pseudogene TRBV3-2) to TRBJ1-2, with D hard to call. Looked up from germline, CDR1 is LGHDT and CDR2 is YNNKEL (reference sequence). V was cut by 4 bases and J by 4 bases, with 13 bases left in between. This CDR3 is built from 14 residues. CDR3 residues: CASSLKTVLYGYTF. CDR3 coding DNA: TGTGCCAGCAGCCTAAAGACTGTCCTCTATGGCTACACCTTC.

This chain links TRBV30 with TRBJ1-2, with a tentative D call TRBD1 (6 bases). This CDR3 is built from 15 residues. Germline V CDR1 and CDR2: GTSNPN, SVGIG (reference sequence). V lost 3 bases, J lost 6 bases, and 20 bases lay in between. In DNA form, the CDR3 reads TGTGCCTGGAGGCGGACGGAACTAAGGGGGAATGGCTACACCTTC. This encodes CAWRRTELRGNGYTF.

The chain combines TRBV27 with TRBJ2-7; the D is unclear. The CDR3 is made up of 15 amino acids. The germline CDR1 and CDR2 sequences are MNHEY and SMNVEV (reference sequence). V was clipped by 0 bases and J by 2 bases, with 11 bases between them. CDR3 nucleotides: TGTGCCAGCAGTTTATCTCCAGGTTGGACCTACGAGCAGTACTTC. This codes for CASSLSPGWTYEQYF.

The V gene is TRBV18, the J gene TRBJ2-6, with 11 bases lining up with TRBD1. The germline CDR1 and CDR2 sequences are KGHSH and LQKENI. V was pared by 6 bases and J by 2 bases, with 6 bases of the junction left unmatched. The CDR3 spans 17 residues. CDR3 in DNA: TGTGCCAGCTCTCAAGGGACAGGGGGAACTGGGGCCAACGTCCTGACTTTC. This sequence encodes CASSQGTGGTGANVLTF.

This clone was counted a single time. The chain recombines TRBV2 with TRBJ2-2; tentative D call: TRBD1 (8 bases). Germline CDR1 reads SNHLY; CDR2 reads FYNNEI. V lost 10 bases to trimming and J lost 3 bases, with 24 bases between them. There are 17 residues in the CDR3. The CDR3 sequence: CATALGEGQVYTGELFF. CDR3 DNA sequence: TGTGCCACCGCCCTTGGGGAGGGACAGGTGTACACCGGGGAGCTGTTTTTT.

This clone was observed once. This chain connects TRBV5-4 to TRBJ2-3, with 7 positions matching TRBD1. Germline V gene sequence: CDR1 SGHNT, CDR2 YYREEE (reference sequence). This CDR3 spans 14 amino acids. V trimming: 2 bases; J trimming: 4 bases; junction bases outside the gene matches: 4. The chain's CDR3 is CASSFRQGPDTQYF. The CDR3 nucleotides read TGTGCCAGCAGCTTCCGACAGGGACCAGATACGCAGTATTTT.

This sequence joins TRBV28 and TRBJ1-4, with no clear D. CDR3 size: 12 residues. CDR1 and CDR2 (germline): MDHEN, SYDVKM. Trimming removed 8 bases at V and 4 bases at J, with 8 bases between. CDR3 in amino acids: CASAGVNEKLFF. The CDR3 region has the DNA TGTGCCAGCGCCGGTGTTAATGAAAAACTGTTTTTT.

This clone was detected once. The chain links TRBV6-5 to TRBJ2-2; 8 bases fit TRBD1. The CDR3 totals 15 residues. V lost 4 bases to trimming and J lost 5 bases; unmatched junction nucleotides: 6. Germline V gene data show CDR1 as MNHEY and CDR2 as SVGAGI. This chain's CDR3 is CASSLSGGSTGELFF. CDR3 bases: TGTGCCAGCAGTTTGTCAGGGGGCTCTACCGGGGAGCTGTTTTTT.

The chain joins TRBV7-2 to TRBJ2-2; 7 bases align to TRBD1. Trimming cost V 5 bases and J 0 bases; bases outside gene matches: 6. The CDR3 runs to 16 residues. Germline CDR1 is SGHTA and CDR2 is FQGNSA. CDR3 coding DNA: TGTGCCAGCAGCCGTCTGGGGACAGCGAACACCGGGGAGCTGTTTTTT. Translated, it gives CASSRLGTANTGELFF. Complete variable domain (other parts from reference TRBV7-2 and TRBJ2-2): GAGVSQSPSNKVTEKGKDVELRCDPISGHTALYWYRQSLGQGLEFLIYFQGNSAPDKSGLPSDRFSAERTGGSVSTLTIQRTQQEDSAVYLCASSRLGTANTGELFFGEGSRLTVL.

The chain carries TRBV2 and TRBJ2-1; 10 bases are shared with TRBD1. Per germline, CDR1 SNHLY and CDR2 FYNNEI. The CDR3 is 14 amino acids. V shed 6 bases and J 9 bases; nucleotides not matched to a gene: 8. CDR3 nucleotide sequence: TGTGCCAGCAGCCGGGACAGGGGAATGGCTGAGCAGTTCTTC. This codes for CASSRDRGMAEQFF.

The CDR3 region has the DNA TGTGCCAGCAGCTCCGCGTGGGGCGGGGGGGGTGAGACCCAGTACTTC. Amino acid sequence: CASSSAWGGGGETQYF. The gene calls are TRBV11-2 and TRBJ2-5, with 9 nucleotides matching TRBD2. This CDR3 spans 16 amino acids. The germline V gene has CDR1 SGHAT and CDR2 FQNNGV. Trimming cost V 4 bases and J 5 bases; bases outside gene matches: 11.

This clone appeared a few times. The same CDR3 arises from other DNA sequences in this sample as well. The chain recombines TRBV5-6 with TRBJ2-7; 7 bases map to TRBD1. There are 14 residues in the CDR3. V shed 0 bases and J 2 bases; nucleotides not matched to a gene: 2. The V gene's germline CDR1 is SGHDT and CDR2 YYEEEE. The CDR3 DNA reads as TGTGCCAGCAGCTTGGGACAGGGAGCCTACGAGCAGTACTTC. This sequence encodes CASSLGQGAYEQYF. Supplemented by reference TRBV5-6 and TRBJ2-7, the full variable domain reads DAGVTQSPTHLIKTRGQQVTLRCSPKSGHDTVSWYQQALGQGPQFIFQYYEEEERQRGNFPDRFSGHQFPNYSSELNVNALLLGDSALYLCASSLGQGAYEQYFGPGTRLTVT.

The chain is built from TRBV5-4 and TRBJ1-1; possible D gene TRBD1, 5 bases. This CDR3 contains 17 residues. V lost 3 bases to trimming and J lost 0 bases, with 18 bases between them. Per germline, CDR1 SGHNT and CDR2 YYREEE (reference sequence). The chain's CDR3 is CASSWGGGAPMNTEAFF. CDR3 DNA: TGTGCCAGCAGCTGGGGGGGAGGGGCCCCCATGAACACTGAAGCTTTCTTT.

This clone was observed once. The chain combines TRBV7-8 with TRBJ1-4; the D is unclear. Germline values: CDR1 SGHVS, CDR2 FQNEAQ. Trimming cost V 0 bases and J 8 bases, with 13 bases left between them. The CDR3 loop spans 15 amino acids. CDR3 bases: TGTGCCAGCAGCTTAGCCGCGGCCGTCGGGGAAAAACTGTTTTTT. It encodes CASSLAAAVGEKLFF.

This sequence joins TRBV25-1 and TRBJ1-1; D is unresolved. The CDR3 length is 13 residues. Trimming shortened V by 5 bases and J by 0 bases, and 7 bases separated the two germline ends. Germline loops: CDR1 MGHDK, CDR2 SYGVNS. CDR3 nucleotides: TGTGCCAGCAGTCCCCCGGTGAACACTGAAGCTTTCTTT. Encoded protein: CASSPPVNTEAFF.

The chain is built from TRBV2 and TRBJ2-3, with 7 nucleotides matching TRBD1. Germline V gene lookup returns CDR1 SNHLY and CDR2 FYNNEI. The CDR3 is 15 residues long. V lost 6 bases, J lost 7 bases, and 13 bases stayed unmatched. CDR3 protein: CASSPRGTESNTQYF. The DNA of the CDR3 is TGTGCCAGCAGCCCCCGTGGGACAGAATCAAATACGCAGTATTTT.

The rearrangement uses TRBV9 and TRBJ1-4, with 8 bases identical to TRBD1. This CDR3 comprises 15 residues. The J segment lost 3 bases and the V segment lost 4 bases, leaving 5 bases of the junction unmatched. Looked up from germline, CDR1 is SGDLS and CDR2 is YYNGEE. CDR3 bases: TGTGCCAGCAGCTATCAGGGGGCTTCTAATGAAAAACTGTTTTTT. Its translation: CASSYQGASNEKLFF.

The CDR3 sequence is CASSLGVGSSYNEQFF. DNA for the CDR3: TGCGCCAGCAGCTTGGGGGTCGGGAGCTCCTACAATGAGCAGTTCTTC. The V and J genes are TRBV5-1 and TRBJ2-1; D may be TRBD2 (6 bases). The germline V and J ends were trimmed by 0 bases and 0 bases, with 10 bases remaining between them. This CDR3 spans 16 amino acids. Germline lookup yields CDR1 SGHRS and CDR2 YFSETQ. The whole variable domain, remainder taken from reference TRBV5-1 and TRBJ2-1, is KAGVTQTPRYLIKTRGQQVTLSCSPISGHRSVSWYQQTPGQGLQFLFEYFSETQRNKGNFPGRFSGRQFSNSRSEMNVSTLELGDSALYLCASSLGVGSSYNEQFFGPGTRLTVL.

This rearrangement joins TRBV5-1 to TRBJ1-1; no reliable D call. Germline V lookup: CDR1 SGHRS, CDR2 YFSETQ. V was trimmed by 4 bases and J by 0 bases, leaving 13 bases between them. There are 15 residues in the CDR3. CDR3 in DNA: TGCGCCAGCAGCCAGGCGTTTTACATGAACACTGAAGCTTTCTTT. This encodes CASSQAFYMNTEAFF. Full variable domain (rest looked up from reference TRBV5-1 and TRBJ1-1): KAGVTQTPRYLIKTRGQQVTLSCSPISGHRSVSWYQQTPGQGLQFLFEYFSETQRNKGNFPGRFSGRQFSNSRSEMNVSTLELGDSALYLCASSQAFYMNTEAFFGQGTRLTVV.

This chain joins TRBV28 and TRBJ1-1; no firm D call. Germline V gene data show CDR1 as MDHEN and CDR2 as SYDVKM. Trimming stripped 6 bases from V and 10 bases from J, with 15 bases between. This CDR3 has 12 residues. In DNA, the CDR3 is TGTGCCAGCAGAGGCGGCGGGCGTGGAGCTTTCTTT. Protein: CASRGGGRGAFF.

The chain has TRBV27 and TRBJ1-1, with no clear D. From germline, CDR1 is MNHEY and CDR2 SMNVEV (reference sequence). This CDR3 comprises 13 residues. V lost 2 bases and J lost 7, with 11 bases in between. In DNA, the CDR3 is TGTGCCAGCAGTTTACGCTTCGCGGGTGAAGCTTTCTTT. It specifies CASSLRFAGEAFF.

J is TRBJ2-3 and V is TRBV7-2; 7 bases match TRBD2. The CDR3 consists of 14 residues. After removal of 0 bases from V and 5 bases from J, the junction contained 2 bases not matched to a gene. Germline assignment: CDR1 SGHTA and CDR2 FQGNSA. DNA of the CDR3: TGTGCCAGCAGCTTAGCGGGGGGGAGAGATACGCAGTATTTT. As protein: CASSLAGGRDTQYF.

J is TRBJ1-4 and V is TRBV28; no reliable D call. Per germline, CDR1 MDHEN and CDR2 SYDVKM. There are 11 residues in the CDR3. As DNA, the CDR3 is TGTGCGGCCGCAACTAATGAAAAACTGTTTTTT. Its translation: CAAATNEKLFF.

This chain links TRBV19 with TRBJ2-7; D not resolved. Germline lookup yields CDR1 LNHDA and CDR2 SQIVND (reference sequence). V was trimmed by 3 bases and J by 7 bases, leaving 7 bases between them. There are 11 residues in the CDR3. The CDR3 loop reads CASSIGPEQYF. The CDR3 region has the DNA TGTGCCAGTAGTATCGGTCCGGAGCAGTACTTC.

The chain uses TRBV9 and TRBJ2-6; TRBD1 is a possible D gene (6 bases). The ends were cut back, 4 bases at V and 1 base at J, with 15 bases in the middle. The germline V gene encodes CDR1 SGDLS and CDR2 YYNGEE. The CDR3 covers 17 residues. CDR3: CASSPQTGRSGANVLTF. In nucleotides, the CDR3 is TGTGCCAGCAGCCCACAGACAGGAAGGTCTGGGGCCAACGTCCTGACTTTC.